This T cell receptor beta chain was recovered during a study of T cell responses to AZD1222 COVID-19 vaccine. Study conclusions and caveats: The span of vaccine-associated CD4 TCRs extended across spike, with dominance at 160-218 and 743-854.

For this clone: Its antigen remains unidentified. The limits of the CDR3 on the DNA are not certain, so only TCRdb's listed CDR3 is given.

The data were produced by immunoSEQ multiplex PCR, yet TCRdb's version contains in-frame clones alone and is incomplete. The sample lists about 120,000 clones, more than 75% seen once, with 20% to 25% in the top ten. Germline V lookup: CDR1 SNHLY, CDR2 FYNNEI. The CDR3 contains 15 residues when both ends are counted. The chain employs TRBV2 and TRBJ1-5; TRBD1, the D gene given by the table, was not confirmed from the DNA. This TCR was recovered from an adult in good health. The sample consisted of peripheral blood, taken on day 0 of AZD1222 vaccination. CDR3 region: CASILDREINQPQHF.